The clone carrying this T cell receptor (beta chain) showed up just a few times. The antigen remains unidentified. The data belong to a study of chemoradiotherapy in HPV16-positive cancers. Findings of the study overall: Candidate HPV-specific clones and E7-related TCR motifs grew in tumor during treatment.

CDR1 MNHEY and CDR2 SVGAGI come from the germline V gene. Trimming removed 1 base at V and 6 bases at J, with 18 bases between. The CDR3 consists of 16 residues. The repertoire was sequenced with immunoSEQ multiplex PCR; TCRdb's copy has only in-frame clones and lacks some. Of 35,000 to 45,000 clones detected, more than 65% appear once; the ten largest clones hold 4.5% to 6.5%. The clonotype comes from a human donor with HPV-associated anogenital cancer. The material sequenced was blood, taken from a patient who underwent chemoradiotherapy. The chain uses TRBV6-5 and TRBJ1-2; D is possibly TRBD1 (6 bases). DNA of the CDR3: TGTGCCAGCAGTTACTGGGGGGCGGGGGACGGGAATGGCTACACCTTC. This sequence encodes CASSYWGAGDGNGYTF.